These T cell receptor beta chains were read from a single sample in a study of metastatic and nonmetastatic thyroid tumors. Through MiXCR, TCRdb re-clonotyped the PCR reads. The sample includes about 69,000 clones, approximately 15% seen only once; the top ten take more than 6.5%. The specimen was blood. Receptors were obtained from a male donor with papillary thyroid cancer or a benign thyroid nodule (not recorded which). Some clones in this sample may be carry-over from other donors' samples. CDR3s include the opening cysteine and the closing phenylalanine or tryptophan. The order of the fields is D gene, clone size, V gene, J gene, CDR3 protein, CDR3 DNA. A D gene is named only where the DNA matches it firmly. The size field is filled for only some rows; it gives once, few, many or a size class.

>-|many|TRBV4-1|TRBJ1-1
CASSQVGALNTEAFF
TGCGCCAGCAGCCAAGTCGGGGCCCTGAACACTGAAGCTTTCTTT
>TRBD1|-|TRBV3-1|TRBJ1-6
CASSLGQTGSPLHF
TGTGCCAGCAGCCTGGGACAGACGGGTTCACCCCTCCACTTT
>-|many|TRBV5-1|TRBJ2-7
CASSPGGTNYEQYF
TGCGCCAGCAGCCCCGGAGGAACAAACTACGAGCAGTACTTC
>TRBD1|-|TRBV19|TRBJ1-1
CASKGGRQGDTEAFF
TGTGCCAGTAAGGGGGGTCGACAGGGCGATACTGAAGCTTTCTTT
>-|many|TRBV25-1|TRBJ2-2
CASSDNTGELFF
TGTGCCAGCAGTGACAACACCGGGGAGCTGTTTTTT
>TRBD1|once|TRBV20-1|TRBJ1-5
CSARAPSPSGQSFYSNQPQHF
TGCAGTGCTAGAGCTCCTAGTCCGTCGGGACAGAGCTTTTATAGCAATCAGCCCCAGCATTTT
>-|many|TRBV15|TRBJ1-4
CATSSSSATNEKLFF
TGTGCCACCAGCAGTTCGTCAGCAACTAATGAAAAACTGTTTTTT
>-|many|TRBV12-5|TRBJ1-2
CASGLEGHGYTF
TGTGCTAGTGGTTTAGAGGGGCATGGCTACACCTTC
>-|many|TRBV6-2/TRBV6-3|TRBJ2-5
CASSTTPFAVETQYF
TGTGCCAGCAGCACCACCCCGTTCGCAGTTGAAACCCAGTACTTC
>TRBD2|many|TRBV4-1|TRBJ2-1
CASSQDLLAEVYNEQFF
TGCGCCAGCAGCCAAGATCTGCTAGCGGAGGTTTACAATGAGCAGTTCTTC
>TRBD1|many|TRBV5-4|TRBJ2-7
CASSWGQGDYEQYF
TGTGCCAGCAGCTGGGGACAGGGGGACTACGAGCAGTACTTC
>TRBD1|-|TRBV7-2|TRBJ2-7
CASSLAQVGTAYEQYF
TGTGCCAGCAGCTTAGCGCAAGTAGGGACAGCCTACGAGCAGTACTTC
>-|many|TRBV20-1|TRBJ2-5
CSANRVGPRTQYF
TGCAGTGCTAACAGGGTTGGGCCCAGGACCCAGTACTTC
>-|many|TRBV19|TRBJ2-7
CASSGRGAPNEQYF
TGTGCCAGTAGCGGTAGGGGGGCGCCGAACGAGCAGTACTTC
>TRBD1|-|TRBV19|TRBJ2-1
CASTLMGQGHNEQFF
TGTGCCAGTACCTTGATGGGACAGGGTCACAATGAGCAGTTCTTC
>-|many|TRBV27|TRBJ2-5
CASSQRMREETQYF
TGTGCCAGCAGTCAACGGATGAGGGAGGAGACCCAGTACTTC
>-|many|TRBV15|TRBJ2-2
CATSRDRGSGELFF
TGTGCCACCAGCAGAGATCGGGGGTCCGGGGAGCTGTTTTTT
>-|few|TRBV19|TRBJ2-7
CASQTGTGASYEQYF
TGTGCCAGTCAGACCGGTACAGGCGCTTCCTACGAGCAGTACTTC
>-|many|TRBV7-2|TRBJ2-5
CASSPRVGGRRETQYF
TGTGCCAGCAGCCCCAGGGTGGGGGGGCGAAGGGAGACCCAGTACTTC
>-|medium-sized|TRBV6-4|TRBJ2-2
CASSDSQQGGELFF
TGTGCCAGCAGTGACTCTCAGCAGGGTGGGGAGCTGTTTTTT
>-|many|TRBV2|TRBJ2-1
CASSDMGPGIYNEQFF
TGTGCCAGCAGTGATATGGGACCAGGGATTTACAATGAGCAGTTCTTC
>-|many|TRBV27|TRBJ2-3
CASSLLTRVTSGRDTQYF
TGTGCCAGCAGTTTATTGACCCGGGTGACTAGTGGAAGAGATACGCAGTATTTT
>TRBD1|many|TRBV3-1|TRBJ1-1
CASSRGTGDRTFF
TGTGCCAGCAGCCGCGGGACAGGGGATAGGACTTTCTTT
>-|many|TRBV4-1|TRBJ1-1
CASSSRRRVSTEAFF
TGCGCCAGCAGCTCCCGCCGCCGGGTGAGCACTGAAGCTTTCTTT
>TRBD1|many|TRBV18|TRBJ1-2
CASSPEGQGNYGYTF
TGTGCCAGCTCACCAGAGGGACAGGGGAACTATGGCTACACCTTC
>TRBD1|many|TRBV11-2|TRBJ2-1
CASSINPGQPYNEQFF
TGTGCCAGCAGCATAAATCCGGGACAGCCCTACAATGAGCAGTTCTTC
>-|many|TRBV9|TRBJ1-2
CASSVDILLDYGYTF
TGTGCCAGCAGCGTAGACATTCTCCTGGACTATGGCTACACCTTC
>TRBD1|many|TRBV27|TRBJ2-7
CASRSSYRDRGLEQYF
TGTGCCAGCAGGTCCTCGTATCGGGACAGGGGCCTCGAGCAGTACTTC
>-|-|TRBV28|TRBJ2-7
CASSLEARANEQYF
TGTGCCAGCAGCTTGGAGGCCAGGGCCAACGAGCAGTACTTC